These 2 T cell receptor beta chains were all obtained from the same sample, sequenced in a study of blood T cell repertoires in COVID-19. Data came from immunoSEQ multiplex PCR; TCRdb stores just in-frame clones and leaves some out. The data contain 200,000 or so clones, 75% to 85% of them singletons. The sample consisted of peripheral blood. All receptors derive from a human donor in a cohort sampled during active COVID-19.

This chain joins TRBV9 and TRBJ2-3, with 7 bases matching TRBD2. Germline trimming cut 4 bases from V and 4 bases from J; bases unmatched to any gene: 12. The CDR3 spans 16 residues. Germline V CDR1 and CDR2: SGDLS, YYNGEE. CDR3 in amino acids: CASSPRLALASDTQYF. CDR3 nucleotide sequence: TGTGCCAGCAGCCCGCGACTAGCTCTAGCCTCAGATACGCAGTATTTT.

The rearrangement links TRBV7-8 to TRBJ2-7, with TRBD2 matching 12 bases. Trimming at V came to 5 bases and at J to 4 bases, leaving 3 bases not matched to a gene. Germline V gene data show CDR1 as SGHVS and CDR2 as FQNEAQ. The length of the CDR3 is 14 residues. The CDR3 sequence is CASSMTSGSYEQYF. The CDR3 DNA reads TGTGCCAGCAGCATGACTAGCGGGAGTTACGAGCAGTACTTC.